This TCR beta chain was documented in a study of cytomegalovirus exposure and HLA in healthy donors. Study-wide background: Unique TCRs numbering approximately 80 million, obtained from HLA-typed donors, made up an early data release.

Study-level results: Under in vitro conditions, a few CMV-associated chains were confirmed as specific for CMV antigens.

The study ran its PCR with 60 Vbeta and 13 Jbeta primers. Clones were read by immunoSEQ multiplex PCR, and TCRdb kept only the in-frame ones, dropping some. The sample yields around 220,000 clones, around 75% seen once. As to this clone: Its specificity is not known.

In germline, CDR1 is SQVTM, CDR2 ANQGSEA. The CDR3 totals 13 residues. Germline trimming cut 7 bases from V and 4 bases from J; bases unmatched to any gene: 5. The sample was PBMCs. The chain joins TRBV29-1 to TRBJ2-1; 9 bases map to TRBD1. This TCR was recovered from a woman aged 25 to 39 in good health and CMV-seronegative. CDR3 protein: CSATGGLYNEQFF. CDR3 in DNA: TGCAGCGCCACAGGGGGCCTTTACAATGAGCAGTTCTTC.